Each of the 28 T cell receptor beta chains below was sequenced from the same sample in a study of beta chain features in type 1 diabetes. The authors reverse transcribed all of the isolated RNA, so sequencing captured expressed TCRB transcripts. The assay was immunoSEQ multiplex PCR, and TCRdb's table has in-frame clones only and misses some. The sample lists more than 300,000 clones; more than 13% were seen once. What was sequenced was naive CD4+ T cells from blood. These receptors were obtained from a woman between 18 and 29 years old in good health.

This clone was detected only a few times. This chain connects TRBV28 to TRBJ2-3; the D gene is possibly TRBD1 (5 bases). V was pared by 3 bases and J by 13 bases, with 11 bases between. CDR3 length: 11 amino acids. CDR1 is MDHEN, CDR2 SYDVKM, per germline. In DNA, the CDR3 is TGTGCCAGCAGTTTCAGGGTTAGGGAGTATTTT. This encodes CASSFRVREYF.

The table lists this clone with a few counts. The rearrangement uses TRBV30 and TRBJ2-5; 8 positions agree with TRBD1. CDR1 and CDR2 from the germline V gene are GTSNPN and SVGIG (reference sequence). V shed 2 bases, J shed 4 bases, and the junction held 6 bases outside the gene matches. CDR3 length: 14 residues. CDR3 loop: CAWSRGQAGETQYF. In nucleotides, the CDR3 is TGTGCCTGGAGTAGGGGACAGGCGGGAGAGACCCAGTACTTC.

This clone was recorded a few times. J is TRBJ1-2 and V is TRBV30; no reliable D call. The germline CDR1 and CDR2 sequences are GTSNPN and SVGIG (reference sequence). Trimming took 0 bases from V and 5 from J, leaving 19 bases between them. The CDR3 runs to 16 residues. Here the CDR3 reads CAWSVVRGMALYGYTF. CDR3 coding DNA: TGTGCCTGGAGTGTAGTACGGGGTATGGCTCTATATGGCTACACCTTC.

The chain carries TRBV29-1 and TRBJ2-5; TRBD2 might be the D (6 bases). The CDR3 is made up of 12 amino acids. Trimming left V 4 bases short and J 7 bases short, with 13 bases between. Germline values: CDR1 SQVTM, CDR2 ANQGSEA. The CDR3 loop reads CSVGREFLTQYF. DNA of the CDR3: TGCAGCGTTGGGCGGGAATTCCTGACCCAGTACTTC.

Only a few counts were recorded for this clone. The V call is TRBV5-1, the J call TRBJ2-3; 8 nucleotides align to TRBD1. V gave up 0 bases and J gave up 6 bases; unmatched junction bases: 9. Germline loops: CDR1 SGHRS, CDR2 YFSETQ. CDR3 size: 16 residues. The CDR3 bases are TGCGCCAGCAGCTTGGGACAGGGGCTAGTCGGGGATACGCAGTATTTT. Its protein product is CASSLGQGLVGDTQYF.

This clone was found a few times. The chain combines TRBV4-1 with TRBJ2-7; 8 nucleotides match TRBD2. The CDR3 has 15 residues. Germline V gives CDR1 MGHRA, CDR2 YSYEKL. Trimming took 1 base from V and 7 from J; bases not matched to a gene: 9. The CDR3 region has the DNA TGCGCCAGCAGCCAAGGGGGTAGCGGGATGATTGAGCAGTACTTC. Protein: CASSQGGSGMIEQYF.

V and J are TRBV9 and TRBJ2-1, with 8 bases lining up with TRBD2. V gave up 5 bases and J gave up 7 bases; unmatched junction bases: 2. The length of the CDR3 is 12 residues. In germline, CDR1 is SGDLS, CDR2 YYNGEE. CDR3 nucleotide sequence: TGTGCCAGCAGGGCTAGCGGGAATGAGCAGTTCTTC. It translates to CASRASGNEQFF.

This chain connects TRBV5-1 to TRBJ2-5; D unresolved. Germline V gene data show CDR1 as SGHRS and CDR2 as YFSETQ. This CDR3 has 13 amino acids. The V and J ends lost 4 bases and 2 bases respectively, with 9 bases between them. CDR3 DNA sequence: TGCGCCAGCAGCGTGGGTCTTCAAGAGACCCAGTACTTC. Amino acid sequence: CASSVGLQETQYF.

The gene calls are TRBV18 and TRBJ2-1; 8 nucleotides agree with TRBD2. The germline CDR1 and CDR2 sequences are KGHSH and LQKENI. The V and J ends lost 5 bases and 0 bases, in that order; junction bases with no gene match: 3. The CDR3 sequence is 15 residues long. The CDR3 here is CASSERENSYNEQFF. The CDR3 DNA reads as TGTGCCAGCTCAGAGCGGGAGAACTCCTACAATGAGCAGTTCTTC.

V usage is TRBV18 and J usage is TRBJ2-3; weak D call: TRBD2 (6 bases). The CDR3 extends over 15 amino acids. Germline V CDR1 and CDR2: KGHSH, LQKENI. Trimming shortened V by 3 bases and J by 3 bases, and 13 bases separated the two germline ends. The DNA of the CDR3 is TGTGCCAGCTCACCGTTAAAGCGGGCAACAGATACGCAGTATTTT. This codes for CASSPLKRATDTQYF.

The sample holds a few counts of this clone. The chain carries TRBV29-1 and TRBJ1-1; D call uncertain. This CDR3 region has 14 residues. Germline CDR1 SQVTM, CDR2 ANQGSEA. V lost 5 bases and J lost 1, with 14 bases in between. The CDR3 DNA reads as TGCAGCGTTTCCCGACATGCGGGGAACACTGAAGCTTTCTTT. It codes for CSVSRHAGNTEAFF.

This rearrangement joins TRBV29-1 to TRBJ1-2, with TRBD1 matching 8 bases. The CDR3 loop spans 12 amino acids. V lost 7 bases, J lost 8 bases, and 9 bases stayed unmatched. Per the germline V gene, CDR1 is SQVTM and CDR2 is ANQGSEA. CDR3 nucleotide sequence: TGCAGCGAACGCAGGGGGCAAGAAGGCTACACCTTC. This codes for CSERRGQEGYTF.

The chain couples TRBV15 to TRBJ2-4, with TRBD1 matching 9 bases. The CDR3 is 12 amino acids. The germline V gene has CDR1 LNHNV and CDR2 YYDKDF (reference sequence). V gave up 4 bases and J gave up 15 bases; unmatched junction bases: 7. The CDR3 here is CATSTGQGFRYF. In nucleotides, the CDR3 is TGTGCCACCAGCACCGGACAGGGGTTTAGGTACTTC.

This chain joins TRBV29-1 and TRBJ2-1, with a tentative D call TRBD2 (5 bases). V shed 4 bases and J shed 2 bases, with 9 bases lying between them. CDR3 size: 13 residues. CDR1 and CDR2 (germline): SQVTM, ANQGSEA. Here the CDR3 reads CSVARTPYNEQFF. The CDR3 coding sequence is TGCAGCGTTGCACGGACTCCCTACAATGAGCAGTTCTTC.

This chain connects TRBV28 to TRBJ1-1; D uncertain. CDR3 length equals 11 residues. With 6 bases removed from V and 4 bases from J, the gap between germline ends came to 6 bases. Germline V gives CDR1 MDHEN, CDR2 SYDVKM. CDR3 region: CASRQSTEAFF. CDR3 sequence (DNA): TGTGCCAGCAGACAAAGCACTGAAGCTTTCTTT.

This clone was seen only a few times. The chain has TRBV19 and TRBJ2-5; 8 bases match TRBD2. V lost 4 bases and J lost 4; bases outside the gene matches: 11. Germline CDR1 and CDR2: LNHDA and SQIVND (reference sequence). The CDR3 is 16 residues long. The chain's CDR3 is CASSNRGRTSRETQYF. In DNA form, the CDR3 reads TGTGCCAGTAGTAATCGCGGGAGGACCTCTCGAGAGACCCAGTACTTC.

This clone occurred a few times. CDR3 sequence: CAWSWGRTSGEETQYF. CDR3 in DNA: TGTGCCTGGAGTTGGGGCAGGACTAGCGGGGAAGAGACCCAGTACTTC. The chain joins TRBV30 to TRBJ2-5; 12 nucleotides line up with TRBD2. Trimming removed 2 bases from V and 3 bases from J; junction bases left unmatched: 7. Germline V CDR1 and CDR2: GTSNPN, SVGIG (reference sequence). CDR3 length equals 16 residues. Supplemented by reference TRBV30 and TRBJ2-5, the full variable domain reads SQTIHQWPATLVQPVGSPLSLECTVEGTSNPNLYWYRQAAGRGLQLLFYSVGIGQISSEVPQNLSASRPQDRQFILSSKKLLLSDSGFYLCAWSWGRTSGEETQYFGPGTRLLVL.

V gene TRBV4-2 combines with J gene TRBJ2-1; TRBD2 matches at 13 bases. The CDR3 covers 18 residues. Trimming took 4 bases from V and 10 from J; bases not matched to a gene: 16. Germline loops: CDR1 LGHNA, CDR2 YNFKEQ. The CDR3 protein is CASSLDPLTSGRALEQFF. The CDR3 DNA follows: TGTGCCAGCAGCCTTGATCCACTAACTAGCGGGAGGGCCTTAGAGCAGTTCTTC.

This clone was counted a few times. The gene calls are TRBV4-2 and TRBJ1-5; 10 nucleotides agree with TRBD1. Germline lookup yields CDR1 LGHNA and CDR2 YNFKEQ. This CDR3 has 16 residues. V dropped 1 base and J dropped 4; count of bases not matched to a gene: 4. The CDR3 nucleotides are TGTGCCAGCAGCCAAGGAGACAGGGGGCGAAATCAGCCCCAGCATTTT. Residues: CASSQGDRGRNQPQHF.

Only a few counts were recorded for this clone. The genes are TRBV1 and TRBJ2-7; the table assigns TRBD2, which was not confirmed against the DNA. TRBV1 is termed a pseudogene. The CDR3 runs to 11 residues. The CDR3 DNA sequence: TGCACCAGCAGCCAAGTATACGAGCAGTACTTC. Its protein is CTSSQVYEQYF.

This clone was counted between two and nine times. This rearrangement joins TRBV29-1 to TRBJ1-5, with D maybe TRBD1 (5 bases). Trimming pared 5 bases from V and 7 bases from J, leaving 18 bases between. The CDR3 is made up of 14 amino acids. Germline CDR1 reads SQVTM; CDR2 reads ANQGSEA. The CDR3 nucleotides read TGCAGCGTTAAGCAGGGTTCACTATCCCAGCCCCAGCATTTT. Amino acid sequence: CSVKQGSLSQPQHF.

This chain connects TRBV2 to TRBJ1-2; 7 positions match TRBD1. The J segment lost 5 bases and the V segment lost 3 bases, leaving 6 bases of the junction unmatched. CDR3 size: 14 residues. Germline V gene sequence: CDR1 SNHLY, CDR2 FYNNEI. CDR3 in amino acids: CASSEIGGGYGYTF. The CDR3 bases are TGTGCCAGCAGTGAGATAGGGGGCGGGTATGGCTACACCTTC.

This chain uses TRBV15 with TRBJ2-7, with D maybe TRBD2 (6 bases). The CDR3 is 17 residues long. CDR1 and CDR2 (germline): LNHNV, YYDKDF (reference sequence). The V end was cut by 0 bases, the J end by 4 bases, with 19 bases between. CDR3 in DNA: TGTGCCACCAGCAGAGATCATCGGCCGGGAGTTCTATACGAGCAGTACTTC. Encoded protein: CATSRDHRPGVLYEQYF.

The chain combines TRBV28 with TRBJ1-5, with D perhaps matching TRBD1 (5 bases). Germline V lookup: CDR1 MDHEN, CDR2 SYDVKM. This CDR3 has 16 amino acids. Trimming took 4 bases from V and 5 from J, leaving 18 bases between them. CDR3 in DNA: TGTGCCAGCAGTTCCGGGACGGCGGGGGGATATCAGCCCCAGCATTTT. Its protein is CASSSGTAGGYQPQHF.

The chain has TRBV7-2 and TRBJ1-4; D is perhaps TRBD1 (6 bases). Trimming cost V 4 bases and J 7 bases, with 16 bases left between them. The CDR3 runs to 15 residues. Germline V gene sequence: CDR1 SGHTA, CDR2 FQGNSA. The CDR3 region is CASSSPDRSLEKLFF. The CDR3 DNA is TGTGCCAGCAGCTCCCCAGACAGGTCGCTTGAAAAACTGTTTTTT. The full variable domain, in which reference TRBV7-2 and TRBJ1-4 provide the parts outside the CDR3, is GAGVSQSPSNKVTEKGKDVELRCDPISGHTALYWYRQSLGQGLEFLIYFQGNSAPDKSGLPSDRFSAERTGGSVSTLTIQRTQQEDSAVYLCASSSPDRSLEKLFFGSGTQLSVL.

This clone has only a few counts. The chain links TRBV5-6 to TRBJ2-3, with D possibly matching TRBD1 (5 bases). Germline V lookup: CDR1 SGHDT, CDR2 YYEEEE. The CDR3 is 15 residues long. V was shortened by 4 bases and J by 3 bases, with 15 bases between the two germline ends. CDR3 loop: CASSPYPTGTDTQYF. CDR3 DNA sequence: TGTGCCAGCAGCCCGTACCCCACAGGTACAGATACGCAGTATTTT.

This clone was detected a few times. This specimen includes other DNA sequences encoding the same CDR3. The chain joins TRBV29-1 to TRBJ1-5; the D is unclear. CDR1 and CDR2 (germline): SQVTM, ANQGSEA. V was cut by 4 bases and J by 2 bases, with 6 bases left in between. CDR3 size: 12 residues. The CDR3 spells CSVVTGNQPQHF. The CDR3, as DNA: TGCAGCGTTGTTACAGGCAATCAGCCCCAGCATTTT.

The chain links TRBV4-1 to TRBJ2-1; 11 nucleotides align to TRBD2. The CDR3 is made up of 16 amino acids. The ends lost 1 base at V and 8 bases at J; junction bases unmatched: 7. Germline V CDR1 and CDR2: MGHRA, YSYEKL. CDR3 region: CASSQGGSGRAYEQFF. CDR3 sequence (DNA): TGCGCCAGCAGCCAAGGAGGTAGCGGGAGGGCTTATGAGCAGTTCTTC.